Sequencing of this T cell receptor (beta chain) was carried out in a study of shared clonotypes between healthy human individuals. Study background: The study used three CD4 naive, three CD4 memory, two CD8 naive and one CD8 memory plate per donor.

In the source study's methods: Junction-only sequences without quality scores came from ImmunoSEQ, so filtering differed. Data came from immunoSEQ multiplex PCR; TCRdb stores just in-frame clones and leaves some out. V and J calls and clone size are those listed in that table; D and trimming were worked out from the DNA. This repertoire shows over a million clones, 95% to 97% found once; its top ten account for roughly 1.2%. This CDR3 region has 10 residues. Germline CDR1 is DFQATT and CDR2 is SNEGSKA (reference sequence). V was clipped by 1 base and J by 9 bases, with 6 bases between them. This TCR came from a young man in good health. The specimen was naive CD4+ T cells sorted from blood. Documented subset: CD45RA+ positively selected. The V call is TRBV20-1, the J call TRBJ1-1; D remains unclear. CDR3 sequence (DNA): TGCAGTGCTAGAGGAGAGAAAGCTTTCTTT. Amino acid sequence: CSARGEKAFF.